The rows below give T cell receptor beta chains drawn from one sample of a study of blood T cell repertoires in COVID-19. The table came from immunoSEQ multiplex PCR; TCRdb's copy has only in-frame clones and leaves some out. The repertoire includes 200,000 to 300,000 clones, 85% to 90% of them detected once, and less than 2% sits in the top ten. The source material was PBMCs or T cells enriched from blood (not recorded which). All receptors derive from a man aged 35 to 55 who had recovered from COVID-19. Each CDR3 is given with its conserved first and last residue. A D gene is named only where the DNA matches it firmly. Clone size is not always given. Where it is, it says once, few, many or a class for expanded clones.

d_gene	abundance	j_gene	v_gene	len	CDR3nt	CDR3aa
-	-	TRBJ1-2	TRBV7-2	15	TGTGCCAGCAGCTCAAACGGCGGGGGCGGCTATGGCTACACCTTC	CASSSNGGGGYGYTF
TRBD1	-	TRBJ1-1	TRBV5-1	14	TGCGCCAGCGGGACCCTTACAGGGGGGGCTGAAGCTTTCTTT	CASGTLTGGAEAFF
-	few	TRBJ1-2	TRBV30	14	TGTGCCTGGAGTGTGCCAGGAATTAACTATGGCTACACCTTC	CAWSVPGINYGYTF
TRBD2	-	TRBJ2-1	TRBV19	16	TGTGCCAGTAGTATCGGGTTCCTAGCGGGAGATAATGAGCAGTTCTTC	CASSIGFLAGDNEQFF
TRBD2	-	TRBJ2-5	TRBV11-2	15	TGTGCCAGCAGCTTTATGGGGCCGGGGGGGGAGACCCAGTACTTC	CASSFMGPGGETQYF
TRBD2	-	TRBJ2-5	TRBV2	13	TGTGCCAGCACGGGGGGGTTTGAAGAGACCCAGTACTTC	CASTGGFEETQYF
TRBD1	-	TRBJ2-1	TRBV3-1/TRBV3-2	15	TGTGCCAGCAGCCTCCGGGACAGCCGCTCCAATGAGCAGTTCTTC	CASSLRDSRSNEQFF
TRBD1	-	TRBJ2-7	TRBV7-2	14	TGTGCCAGCAGCCCGGGACAGGGGGCGCGGGAGCAGTACTTC	CASSPGQGAREQYF
-	many	TRBJ2-2	TRBV7-9	16	TGTGCCAGCAGTCCTCCTACAGGCTCGAACACCGGGGAGCTGTTTTTT	CASSPPTGSNTGELFF
-	-	TRBJ1-1	TRBV7-2	14	TGTGCCAGCAGCTTAGCGGGAGAAAACACTGAAGCTTTCTTT	CASSLAGENTEAFF
TRBD1	-	TRBJ1-1	TRBV28	15	TGTGCCAGCAGTTTGTACAGGGGGCTTAACACTGAAGCTTTCTTT	CASSLYRGLNTEAFF
-	-	TRBJ2-5	TRBV5-1	17	TGCGCCAGCAGCGTAATACCGGACTCCCTGGGGCAAGAGACCCAGTACTTC	CASSVIPDSLGQETQYF
-	-	TRBJ1-6	TRBV19	16	TGTGCCAGTACTCGGGACATTAGCTCCTATAATTCACCCCTCCACTTT	CASTRDISSYNSPLHF
TRBD1	-	TRBJ1-4	TRBV10-3	14	TGTGCCATCGGCGGGACAGGAGATAATGAAAAACTGTTTTTT	CAIGGTGDNEKLFF
-	-	TRBJ1-4	TRBV28	14	TGTGCCAGCAGTTTGACTTTGATTAATGAAAAACTGTTTTTT	CASSLTLINEKLFF
-	-	TRBJ2-1	TRBV21-1	16	TGTGCCAGCAGCAAAGTGAGTAATTGGACAGGGGGTGAGCAGTTCTTC	CASSKVSNWTGGEQFF
-	-	TRBJ2-3	TRBV3-1/TRBV3-2	11	TGTGCCAGCAGCCAGAGAGCTACGCAGTATTTT	CASSQRATQYF
-	-	TRBJ1-6	TRBV10-3	14	TGTGCCACCTCTGGTCGATTAGATTATTCACCCCTCCACTTT	CATSGRLDYSPLHF
TRBD1	-	TRBJ1-2	TRBV4-1	16	TGCGCCAGCAGCCAAGGGGACAGTCGTTTTTACTATGGCTACACCTTC	CASSQGDSRFYYGYTF
-	-	TRBJ2-5	TRBV7-2	16	TGTGCCAGCAGCTTGGGGGGGCCCCCTTCTTTAGAGACCCAGTACTTC	CASSLGGPPSLETQYF
TRBD2	-	TRBJ2-7	TRBV5-1	18	TGCGCCAGCAGCTTGTTACTGGGACTAGCGGCCAGCTCCTACGAGCAGTACTTC	CASSLLLGLAASSYEQYF
-	-	TRBJ2-5	TRBV7-2	15	TGTGCCAGCAGCTTAGGGGCCCCGGGAGGGGGCACCCAGTACTTC	CASSLGAPGGGTQYF
TRBD1	-	TRBJ1-2	TRBV7-8	15	TGTGCCAGCAGCCCAACACCGGGACAGGGATATGGCTACACCTTC	CASSPTPGQGYGYTF
TRBD1	-	TRBJ1-4	TRBV29-1	13	TGCAGCGTTGGGGGACAGGGGTCTGAAAAACTGTTTTTT	CSVGGQGSEKLFF
TRBD2	-	TRBJ2-2	TRBV5-4	17	TGTGCCAGCAGCCCCGGACTAGCTGACACGAACACCGGGGAGCTGTTTTTT	CASSPGLADTNTGELFF
TRBD2	-	TRBJ2-7	TRBV10-3	17	TGTGCCATCAGTGAATCGGGAAGAGCGGGGCCCGACCGCGAGCAGTACTTC	CAISESGRAGPDREQYF
-	-	TRBJ2-7	TRBV29-1	11	TGCAGCGTTGAAACAGGATACGAGCAGTACTTC	CSVETGYEQYF
-	-	TRBJ2-3	TRBV3-1/TRBV3-2	14	TGTGCCAGCAGCCAGGGCGGGTCCGGGGATACGCAGTATTTT	CASSQGGSGDTQYF
-	-	TRBJ2-2	TRBV7-9	13	TGTGCCAGCAGCTTAAGGGGTCCCGGGGAGCTGTTTTTT	CASSLRGPGELFF
TRBD1	-	TRBJ1-1	TRBV3-1/TRBV3-2	15	TGTGCCAGCAGCCCCCGAGGGGGCGAGGGCACTGAAGCTTTCTTT	CASSPRGGEGTEAFF
TRBD1	-	TRBJ1-1	TRBV7-2	15	TGTGCCAGCAGCCTGACAGGGGGCTGGGACACTGAAGCTTTCTTT	CASSLTGGWDTEAFF
TRBD1	-	TRBJ1-2	TRBV28	13	TGTGCCAGCAGTCCCTGGACAGGCCGTGGCTACACCTTC	CASSPWTGRGYTF
TRBD1	-	TRBJ1-4	TRBV2	15	TGTGCCAGCAGCGCAAGGGACAGAATTAATGAAAAACTGTTTTTT	CASSARDRINEKLFF
TRBD1	-	TRBJ2-7	TRBV3-1/TRBV3-2	15	TGTGCCAGCAGCCAAACCCGTAGACAGGGGAACGAGCAGTACTTC	CASSQTRRQGNEQYF
-	-	TRBJ1-4	TRBV5-8	14	TGTGCCAGCAGCTTGGACAGAGAAGGCGAAAAACTGTTTTTT	CASSLDREGEKLFF
-	-	TRBJ1-2	TRBV28	12	TGTGCCAGCATTGGGCTGTCCTATGGCTACACCTTC	CASIGLSYGYTF
-	-	TRBJ1-6	TRBV6-6	14	TGTGCCAGCAGTTACGCAGGAAATAATTCACCCCTCCACTTT	CASSYAGNNSPLHF
-	-	TRBJ2-5	TRBV4-2	16	TGTGCCAGCAGCCAAGGAGCCTCGGCACTAGCCGAGACCCAGTACTTC	CASSQGASALAETQYF
-	-	TRBJ1-1	TRBV2	14	TGTGCCAGCAGGGGGACTTCAGGAGGCACTGAAGCTTTCTTT	CASRGTSGGTEAFF
-	-	TRBJ2-4	TRBV6-6	13	TGTGCCAGCACCCCGGGACATGGGAACATTCAGTACTTC	CASTPGHGNIQYF
-	-	TRBJ2-2	TRBV4-2	14	TGTGCCAGCAGCCCTCCCGGGAGTTCCGGGGAGCTGTTTTTT	CASSPPGSSGELFF
-	-	TRBJ2-7	TRBV14	12	TGTGCCAGCAGCTTGACACTTTTCGAGCAGTACTTC	CASSLTLFEQYF
-	-	TRBJ1-5	TRBV18	17	TGTGCCAGCTCACCAACTCTGAGAGGCAATAGCAATCAGCCCCAGCATTTT	CASSPTLRGNSNQPQHF
-	-	TRBJ2-2	TRBV1	18	TGCACCAGCATCACGCGGGAGGCACGCGGGTCAGATACCGGGGAGCTGTTTTTT	CTSITREARGSDTGELFF
-	-	TRBJ1-3	TRBV6-5	15	TGTGCCAGCAGTCACCCACAGGGATCTGGAAACACCATATATTTT	CASSHPQGSGNTIYF
TRBD1	-	TRBJ1-5	TRBV6-2/TRBV6-3	16	TGTGCCAGCAGTTACTCGAGGGGGCGCGGCAATCAGCCCCAGCATTTT	CASSYSRGRGNQPQHF
-	-	TRBJ2-7	TRBV6-2/TRBV6-3	14	TGTGCCAGCAGTTCATCCGGACAGATCTACGAGCAGTACTTC	CASSSSGQIYEQYF
-	-	TRBJ2-7	TRBV19	13	TGTGCCAGTAGTATTGACAGATCCTACGAGCAGTACTTC	CASSIDRSYEQYF
-	-	TRBJ2-5	TRBV30	13	TGTGCCTGGAGGTCTCTAGCTATCGAGACCCAGTACTTC	CAWRSLAIETQYF
TRBD2	-	TRBJ2-7	TRBV5-1	16	TGCGCCAGCAGCTTGGATAGCGGGGGGGTGACCTACGAGCAGTACTTC	CASSLDSGGVTYEQYF
-	-	TRBJ1-2	TRBV6-1	13	TGTGCCAGCACGCTGGTAGCAAACTATGGCTACACCTTC	CASTLVANYGYTF
TRBD1	-	TRBJ1-1	TRBV12-3/TRBV12-4	13	TGTGCCAGCAGTTTCCAGGGGGGCACTGAAGCTTTCTTT	CASSFQGGTEAFF
-	-	TRBJ2-1	TRBV7-3	17	TGTGCCAGCAGCTTAACGTGGGGATCAGGGCGGGAAAATGAGCAGTTCTTC	CASSLTWGSGRENEQFF
-	few	TRBJ2-3	TRBV7-2	13	TGTGCCACCCGGGATAGCGGACCCGATACGCAGTATTTT	CATRDSGPDTQYF
TRBD2	-	TRBJ2-7	TRBV7-9	15	TGTGCCAGCAGCTTCTTCGGACTAGCGGGGGGAGAGCAGTACTTC	CASSFFGLAGGEQYF
-	-	TRBJ2-1	TRBV20-1	11	TGCAGTGCTAGAGTGTCCCAGGAGCAGTTCTTC	CSARVSQEQFF
-	-	TRBJ1-1	TRBV19	16	TGTGCCAGTAAACATATTAGGCAGGGTTGGAACACTGAAGCTTTCTTT	CASKHIRQGWNTEAFF
TRBD2	-	TRBJ2-1	TRBV15	18	TGTGCCACCAGCAGAGATGTCCAGCGGGAAGGGTCCTACAATGAGCAGTTCTTC	CATSRDVQREGSYNEQFF